A single sample gave rise to the 3 T cell receptor beta chains below, sequenced in a study of human T cells and chemical hapten exposure. TCRdb analysed the RACE reads with MiXCR anew, one entry per CDR3 protein. There are tens of thousands of distinct CDR3 sequences in the sample; 7.5% to 9.5% occur only once, and around 3.5% lies in the top ten. Stated time point: patch test 2, 6 weeks after DPC sensitization. This sample's treatment: therapeutic diphenylcyclopropenone sensitization with weekly scalp DPC. Source: whole blood, taken in connection with sensitization to the hapten diphenylcyclopropenone (DPC). Source of these receptors: a woman aged 45-65 years with alopecia areata. Some clones in this sample may be carry-over from other donors' samples.

This CDR3 is CSALGTRGDNEQFF. Written as DNA, the CDR3 is TGCAGTGCACTCGGGACACGGGGGGACAATGAGCAGTTCTTC. The chain couples TRBV20-1 to TRBJ2-1; possible D gene TRBD2, 7 bases. Germline V gives CDR1 DFQATT, CDR2 SNEGSKA (reference sequence). Trimming shortened V by 6 bases and J by 5 bases, and 17 bases separated the two germline ends. CDR3 size: 14 residues.

This clonotype has more than one count but fewer than ten. This sequence joins TRBV12-3 or TRBV12-4 and TRBJ1-2, with TRBD1 as a possible D gene (5 bases). V was trimmed by 2 bases and J by 7 bases, leaving 20 bases between them. The CDR3 loop spans 16 amino acids. The CDR3 loop is CASSLSAPGDLGGYTF. CDR3 DNA: TGTGCCAGCAGTTTATCCGCACCGGGGGATCTTGGTGGCTACACCTTC.

V usage is TRBV9 and J usage is TRBJ2-7, with D perhaps TRBD2 (6 bases). The V gene lost 3 bases and the J gene lost 5 bases, with 18 bases spanning the gap. The CDR3 totals 15 residues. Germline values: CDR1 SGDLS, CDR2 YYNGEE. The CDR3 reads CASSGGDRSLHEQYF. For the CDR3, the DNA is TGTGCCAGCAGCGGCGGGGACCGCTCTCTACACGAGCAGTACTTC. Drawing the rest from reference TRBV9 and TRBJ2-7, the complete variable domain is DSGVTQTPKHLITATGQRVTLRCSPRSGDLSVYWYQQSLDQGLQFLIQYYNGEERAKGNILERFSAQQFPDLHSELNLSSLELGDSALYFCASSGGDRSLHEQYFGPGTRLTVT.